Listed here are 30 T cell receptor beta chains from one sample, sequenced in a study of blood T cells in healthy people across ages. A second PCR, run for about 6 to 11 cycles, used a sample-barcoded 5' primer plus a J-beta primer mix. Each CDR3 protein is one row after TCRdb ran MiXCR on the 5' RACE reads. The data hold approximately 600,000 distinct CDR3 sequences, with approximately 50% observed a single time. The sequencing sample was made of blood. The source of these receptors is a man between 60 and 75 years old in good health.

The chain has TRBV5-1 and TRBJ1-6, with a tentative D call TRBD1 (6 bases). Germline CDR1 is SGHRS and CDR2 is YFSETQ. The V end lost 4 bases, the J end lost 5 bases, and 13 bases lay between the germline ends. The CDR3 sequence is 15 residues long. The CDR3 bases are TGCGCCAGCAGCATAGAAGGACAGAATAATTCACCCCTCCACTTT. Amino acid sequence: CASSIEGQNNSPLHF.

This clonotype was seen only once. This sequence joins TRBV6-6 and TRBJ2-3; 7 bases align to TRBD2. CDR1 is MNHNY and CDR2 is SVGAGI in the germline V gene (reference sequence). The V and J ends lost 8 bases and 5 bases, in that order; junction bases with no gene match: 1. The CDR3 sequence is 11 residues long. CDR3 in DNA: TGTGCCAGCGGGGGGGGAGATACGCAGTATTTT. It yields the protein CASGGGDTQYF.

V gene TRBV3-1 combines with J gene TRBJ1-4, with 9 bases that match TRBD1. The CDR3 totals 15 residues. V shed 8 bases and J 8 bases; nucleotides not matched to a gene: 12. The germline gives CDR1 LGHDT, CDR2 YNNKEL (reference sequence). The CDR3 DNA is TGTGCCAGCGGGAGCTCCGGGACAGGGAGGGAAAAACTGTTTTTT. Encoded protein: CASGSSGTGREKLFF.

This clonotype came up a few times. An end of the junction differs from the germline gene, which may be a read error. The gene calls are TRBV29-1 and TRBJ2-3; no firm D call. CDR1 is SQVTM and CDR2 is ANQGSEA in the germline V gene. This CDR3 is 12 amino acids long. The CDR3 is CSVDSGTDTRYF. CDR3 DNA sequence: TGCAGCGTTGATTCAGGCACAGATACGCGGTATTTT.

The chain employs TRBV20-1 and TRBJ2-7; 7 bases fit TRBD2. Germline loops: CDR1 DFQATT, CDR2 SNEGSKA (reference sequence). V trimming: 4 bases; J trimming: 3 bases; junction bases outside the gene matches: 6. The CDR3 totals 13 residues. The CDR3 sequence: CSAIRTSDYEQYF. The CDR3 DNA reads TGCAGTGCTATAAGGACTAGTGACTACGAGCAGTACTTC.

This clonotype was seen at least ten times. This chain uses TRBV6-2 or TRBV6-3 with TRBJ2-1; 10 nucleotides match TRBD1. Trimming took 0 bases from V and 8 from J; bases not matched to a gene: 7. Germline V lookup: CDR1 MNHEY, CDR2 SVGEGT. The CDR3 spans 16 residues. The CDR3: CASSYSGTGDSYEQFF. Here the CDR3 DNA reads TGTGCCAGCAGTTACTCCGGGACAGGGGACTCCTATGAGCAGTTCTTC.

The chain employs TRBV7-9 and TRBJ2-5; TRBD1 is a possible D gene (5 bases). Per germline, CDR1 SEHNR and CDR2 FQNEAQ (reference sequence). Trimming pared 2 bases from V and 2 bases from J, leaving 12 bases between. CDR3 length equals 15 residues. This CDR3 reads CASSLSGQGQETQYF. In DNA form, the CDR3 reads TGTGCCAGCAGCTTAAGTGGCCAGGGTCAAGAGACCCAGTACTTC.

CDR3 region: CASRKQGAPHEAFF. The CDR3 coding sequence is TGTGCCAGCAGAAAACAGGGGGCCCCGCATGAAGCTTTCTTT. J is TRBJ1-1 and V is TRBV3-1; 9 positions agree with TRBD1. J gave up 7 bases and V 6 bases, and 9 bases lay outside the gene matches. The length of the CDR3 is 14 residues. From germline, CDR1 is LGHDT and CDR2 YNNKEL (reference sequence).

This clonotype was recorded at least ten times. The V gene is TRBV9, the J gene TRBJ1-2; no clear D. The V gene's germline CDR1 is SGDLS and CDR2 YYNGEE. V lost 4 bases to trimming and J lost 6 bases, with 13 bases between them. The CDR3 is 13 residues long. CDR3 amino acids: CASSQLRGDGYTF. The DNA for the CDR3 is TGTGCCAGCAGCCAACTTCGAGGAGATGGCTACACCTTC.

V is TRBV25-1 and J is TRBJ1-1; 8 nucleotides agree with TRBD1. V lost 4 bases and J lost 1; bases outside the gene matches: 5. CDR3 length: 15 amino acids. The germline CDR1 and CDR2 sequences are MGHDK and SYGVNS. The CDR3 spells CASSGPGTGNTEAFF. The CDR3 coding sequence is TGTGCCAGCAGTGGACCCGGGACAGGGAACACTGAAGCTTTCTTT.

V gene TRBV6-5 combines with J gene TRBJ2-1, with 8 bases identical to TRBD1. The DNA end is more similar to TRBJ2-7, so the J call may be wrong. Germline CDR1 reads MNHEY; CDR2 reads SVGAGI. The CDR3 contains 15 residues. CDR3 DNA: TGTGCCAGCAGCTACACGGGACAGGCCTACAATGAGCAGTACTTC. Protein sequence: CASSYTGQAYNEQYF.

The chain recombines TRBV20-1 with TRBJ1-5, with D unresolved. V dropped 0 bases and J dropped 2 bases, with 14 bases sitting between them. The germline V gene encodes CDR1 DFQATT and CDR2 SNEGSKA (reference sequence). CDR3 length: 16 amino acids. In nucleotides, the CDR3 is TGCAGTGCTAGAGATAGTTTTGCAGGCGGCAATCAGCCCCAGCATTTT. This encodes CSARDSFAGGNQPQHF.

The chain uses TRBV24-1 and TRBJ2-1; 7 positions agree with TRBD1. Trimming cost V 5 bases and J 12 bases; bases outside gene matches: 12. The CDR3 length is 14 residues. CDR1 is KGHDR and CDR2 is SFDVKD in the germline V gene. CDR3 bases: TGTGCCACCAGTGGGGACAGTCTCGGGTTTAGGCAGTTCTTC. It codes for CATSGDSLGFRQFF.

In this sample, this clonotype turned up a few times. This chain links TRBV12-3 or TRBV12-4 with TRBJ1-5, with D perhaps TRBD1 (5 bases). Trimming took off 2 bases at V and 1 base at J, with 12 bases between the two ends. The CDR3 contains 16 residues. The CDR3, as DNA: TGTGCCAGCAGTTTATCGCTTGGGGGAAGCAATCAGCCCCAGCATTTT. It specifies CASSLSLGGSNQPQHF.

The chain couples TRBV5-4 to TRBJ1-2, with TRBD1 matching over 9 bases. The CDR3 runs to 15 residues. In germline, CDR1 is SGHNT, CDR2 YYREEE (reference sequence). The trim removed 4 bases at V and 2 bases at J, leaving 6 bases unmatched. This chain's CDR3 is CASSVNRGPNYGYTF. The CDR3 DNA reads TGTGCCAGCAGCGTGAACAGGGGGCCGAACTATGGCTACACCTTC.

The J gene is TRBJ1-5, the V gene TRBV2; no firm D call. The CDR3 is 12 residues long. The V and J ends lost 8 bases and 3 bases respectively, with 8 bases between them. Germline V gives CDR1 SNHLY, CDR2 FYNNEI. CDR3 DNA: TGTGCCAGCTCGGCCGACAATCAGCCCCAGCATTTT. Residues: CASSADNQPQHF.

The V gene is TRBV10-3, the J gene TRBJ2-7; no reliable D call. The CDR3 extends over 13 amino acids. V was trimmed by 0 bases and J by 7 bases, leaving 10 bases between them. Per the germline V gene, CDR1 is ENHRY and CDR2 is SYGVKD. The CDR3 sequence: CAISESGSSEQYF. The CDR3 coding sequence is TGTGCCATCAGTGAGTCGGGGTCGAGTGAGCAGTACTTC.

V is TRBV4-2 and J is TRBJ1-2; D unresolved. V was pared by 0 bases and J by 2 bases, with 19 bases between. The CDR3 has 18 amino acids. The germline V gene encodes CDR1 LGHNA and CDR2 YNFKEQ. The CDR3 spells CASSQDPPGEALNYGYTF. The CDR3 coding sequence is TGTGCCAGCAGCCAAGATCCCCCCGGGGAAGCGCTCAACTATGGCTACACCTTC.

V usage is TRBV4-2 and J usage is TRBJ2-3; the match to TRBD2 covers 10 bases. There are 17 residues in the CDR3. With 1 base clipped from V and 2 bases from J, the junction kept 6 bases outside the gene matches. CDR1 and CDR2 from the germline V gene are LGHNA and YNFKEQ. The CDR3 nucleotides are TGTGCCAGCAGCCAAGGCCATAGCGGGGGGATCACAGATACGCAGTATTTT. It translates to CASSQGHSGGITDTQYF.

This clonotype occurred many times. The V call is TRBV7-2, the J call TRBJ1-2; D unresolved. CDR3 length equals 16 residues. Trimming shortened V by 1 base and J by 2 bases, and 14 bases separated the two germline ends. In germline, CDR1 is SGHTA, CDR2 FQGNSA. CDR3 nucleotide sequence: TGTGCCAGCAGCTTAGGGATACAATCTACCAACTATGGCTACACCTTC. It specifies CASSLGIQSTNYGYTF. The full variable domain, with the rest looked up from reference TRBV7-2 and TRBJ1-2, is GAGVSQSPSNKVTEKGKDVELRCDPISGHTALYWYRQSLGQGLEFLIYFQGNSAPDKSGLPSDRFSAERTGGSVSTLTIQRTQQEDSAVYLCASSLGIQSTNYGYTFGSGTRLTVV.

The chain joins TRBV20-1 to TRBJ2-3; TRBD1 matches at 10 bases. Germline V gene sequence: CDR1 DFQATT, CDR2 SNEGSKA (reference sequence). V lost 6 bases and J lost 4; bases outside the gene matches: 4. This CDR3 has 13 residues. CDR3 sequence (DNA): TGCAGTGCAGGGGACAGGGGCGCAGATACGCAGTATTTT. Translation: CSAGDRGADTQYF.

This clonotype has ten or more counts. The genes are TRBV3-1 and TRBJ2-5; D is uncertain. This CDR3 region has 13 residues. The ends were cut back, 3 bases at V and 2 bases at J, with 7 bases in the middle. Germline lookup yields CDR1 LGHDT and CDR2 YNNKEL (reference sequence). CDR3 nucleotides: TGTGCCAGCAGCCACAAGGGACAAGAGACCCAGTACTTC. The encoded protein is CASSHKGQETQYF.

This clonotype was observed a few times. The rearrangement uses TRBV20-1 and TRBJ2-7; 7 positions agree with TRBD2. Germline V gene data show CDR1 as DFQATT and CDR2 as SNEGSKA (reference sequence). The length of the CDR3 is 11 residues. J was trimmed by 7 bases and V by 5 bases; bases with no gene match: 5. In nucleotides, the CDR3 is TGCAGTGCTCCCGCGCGGGGGGAGCAGTACTTC. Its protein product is CSAPARGEQYF.

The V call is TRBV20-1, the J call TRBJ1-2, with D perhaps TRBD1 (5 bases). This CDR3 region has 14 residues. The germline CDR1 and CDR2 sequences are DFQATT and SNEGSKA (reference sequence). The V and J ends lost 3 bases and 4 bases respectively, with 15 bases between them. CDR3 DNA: TGCAGTGCTAGTTGGGACGGAGGAGTCTATGGCTACACCTTC. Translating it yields CSASWDGGVYGYTF.

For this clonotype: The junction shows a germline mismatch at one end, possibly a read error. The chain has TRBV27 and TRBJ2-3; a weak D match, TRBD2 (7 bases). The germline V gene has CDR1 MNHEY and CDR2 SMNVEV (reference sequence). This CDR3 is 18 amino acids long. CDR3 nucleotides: TGTGCCAGCAGTTTTCTGGTCGCCCTCCCGGGGGGCACAGATACGCGGTATTTT. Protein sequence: CASSFLVALPGGTDTRYF.

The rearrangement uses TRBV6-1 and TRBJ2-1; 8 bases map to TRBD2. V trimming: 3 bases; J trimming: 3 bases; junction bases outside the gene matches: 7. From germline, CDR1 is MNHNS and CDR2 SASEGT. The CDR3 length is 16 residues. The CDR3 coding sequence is TGTGCCAGCAGTGATCTCGGGGGGGCCTACTACAATGAGCAGTTCTTC. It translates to CASSDLGGAYYNEQFF.

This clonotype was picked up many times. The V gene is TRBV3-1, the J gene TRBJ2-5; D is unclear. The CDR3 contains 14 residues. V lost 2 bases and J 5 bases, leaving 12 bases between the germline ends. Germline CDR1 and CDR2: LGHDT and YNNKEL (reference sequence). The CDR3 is CASSQFKGEETQYF. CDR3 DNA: TGTGCCAGCAGCCAATTTAAGGGTGAGGAGACCCAGTACTTC.

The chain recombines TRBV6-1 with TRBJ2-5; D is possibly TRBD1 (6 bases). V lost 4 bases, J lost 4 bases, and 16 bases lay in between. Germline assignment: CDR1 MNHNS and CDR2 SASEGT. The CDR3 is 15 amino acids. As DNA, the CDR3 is TGTGCCAGCAGTGCCCCGAACAGGGCTCGAGAGACCCAGTACTTC. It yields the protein CASSAPNRARETQYF.

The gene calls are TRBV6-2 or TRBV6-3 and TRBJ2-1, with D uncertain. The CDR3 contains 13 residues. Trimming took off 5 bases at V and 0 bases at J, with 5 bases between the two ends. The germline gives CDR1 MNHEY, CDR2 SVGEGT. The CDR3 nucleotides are TGTGCCAGCAGTAAAAGCTCCTACAATGAGCAGTTCTTC. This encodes CASSKSSYNEQFF.

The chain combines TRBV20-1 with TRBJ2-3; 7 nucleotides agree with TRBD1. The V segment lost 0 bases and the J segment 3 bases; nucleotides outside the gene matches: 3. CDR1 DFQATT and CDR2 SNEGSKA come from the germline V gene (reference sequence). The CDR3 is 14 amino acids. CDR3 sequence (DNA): TGCAGTGCTAGAGATTCAGGGGGTACAGATACGCAGTATTTT. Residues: CSARDSGGTDTQYF.